The TCR beta chain described here comes from a study of T cells in Graves' hyperthyroidism and ophthalmopathy. Germline V gene sequence: CDR1 SGHVS, CDR2 FQNEAQ. The CDR3 spans 16 residues. Between the trimmed V and J ends, which lost 2 bases and 3 bases, there was a span of 17 bases. Researchers amplified the TCR beta CDR3 regions from RNA transcripts. The HTBI primer set drove a first-round RT-PCR of the TCR CDR3. MiXCR was run by TCRdb on the multiplex PCR reads, yielding one entry per CDR3 protein. The data show 250,000 or so distinct CDR3 sequences, with about a sixth seen just once and less than 35% held by the top ten. Cells are PBMCs isolated from about 10 ml of fresh blood. This clonotype was picked up many times.

The clonotype originates from a woman aged 18-30 years with Graves' ophthalmopathy. The material sequenced was blood. The chain has TRBV7-8 and TRBJ2-7; possible D gene TRBD1, 6 bases. The CDR3 DNA reads TGTGCCAGCAGCTTAAATTGGGACACTCGCATCTACGAGCAGTACTTC. It is translated as CASSLNWDTRIYEQYF.